This TCR beta chain appears in the sequencing data of a study of cytomegalovirus exposure and HLA in healthy donors. Findings and limits, study-wide: A likely sequencing artifact accounted for one observed cluster of highly shared sequence variants.

The V and J ends lost 3 bases and 5 bases, in that order; junction bases with no gene match: 5. CDR1 and CDR2 from the germline V gene are LNHDA and SQIVND (reference sequence). This CDR3 contains 15 residues. PCR primers comprised 60 Vbeta and 13 Jbeta primers. TCRdb's table, derived via immunoSEQ multiplex PCR, lists solely in-frame clones and lacks some. Its table records approximately 82,000 clones. Of note for this clone: Its matching antigen is unknown.

This receptor was obtained from a woman between 55 and 75 years old in good health and CMV-seronegative. The specimen sequenced was PBMCs. The chain combines TRBV19 with TRBJ2-2, with TRBD1 identical over 8 bases. The CDR3 DNA is TGTGCCAGTAGTATTTCGGACAGGGTGACCGGGGAGCTGTTTTTT. Residues: CASSISDRVTGELFF. Full variable domain (rest looked up from reference TRBV19 and TRBJ2-2): DGGITQSPKYLFRKEGQNVTLSCEQNLNHDAMYWYRQDPGQGLRLIYYSQIVNDFQKGDIAEGYSVSREKKESFPLTVTSAQKNPTAFYLCASSISDRVTGELFFGEGSRLTVL.